The 17 T cell receptor beta chains presented below share a single source sample, sequenced in a study of blood T cell repertoires in COVID-19. The data were produced by immunoSEQ multiplex PCR, yet TCRdb's version contains in-frame clones alone and is incomplete. The sample carries hundreds of thousands of clones, 70% to 90% recorded once. The source material was peripheral blood. All receptors come from a woman in her fifties or sixties with COVID-19, enrolled during active disease.

The rearrangement links TRBV14 to TRBJ2-4; the match to TRBD1 covers 9 bases. The V gene's germline CDR1 is SGHDN and CDR2 FVKESK. V gave up 5 bases and J gave up 11 bases; unmatched junction bases: 7. The CDR3 covers 13 residues. The CDR3, as DNA: TGTGCCAGCAGCACCGGGACAGGGAGGGTTCAGTACTTC. It is translated as CASSTGTGRVQYF.

This clone was seen a handful of times. The chain employs TRBV6-1 and TRBJ1-5, with D tentatively TRBD1 (6 bases). The germline V and J ends were trimmed by 2 bases and 9 bases, with 14 bases remaining between them. CDR1 MNHNS and CDR2 SASEGT come from the germline V gene. This CDR3 has 14 residues. The CDR3 DNA is TGTGCCAGCAGTGAATCGGGGGGCCCTAGGCCCCAGCATTTT. Its protein is CASSESGGPRPQHF.

The gene calls are TRBV7-2 and TRBJ2-3; 11 nucleotides match TRBD2. The CDR3 contains 16 residues. J gave up 0 bases and V 8 bases, and 7 bases lay outside the gene matches. Germline V CDR1 and CDR2: SGHTA, FQGNSA. In nucleotides, the CDR3 is TGTGCCAGCGGATCCCGACTAGCGGGGAGCACAGATACGCAGTATTTT. Its translation is CASGSRLAGSTDTQYF.

This clone was counted a single time. This CDR3 reads CASSYSRGAGKETQYF. CDR3 bases: TGTGCCAGCAGTTACTCGAGGGGAGCGGGGAAAGAGACCCAGTACTTC. The chain couples TRBV6-2 or TRBV6-3 to TRBJ2-5; 7 positions match TRBD2. V was pared by 0 bases and J by 3 bases, with 7 bases of the junction left unmatched. The V gene's germline CDR1 is MNHEY and CDR2 SVGEGT. This CDR3 is 16 amino acids long.

The chain recombines TRBV7-2 with TRBJ1-6, with a possible D match to TRBD1 (6 bases). The V and J ends lost 4 bases and 8 bases respectively, with 18 bases between them. The CDR3 sequence is 16 residues long. Germline V lookup: CDR1 SGHTA, CDR2 FQGNSA. The CDR3 region has the DNA TGTGCCAGCAGCTCAGGGGCTACTGAGGTGGATTCACCCCTCCACTTT. This codes for CASSSGATEVDSPLHF. Together with reference TRBV7-2 and TRBJ1-6, the CDR3 gives the full variable domain: GAGVSQSPSNKVTEKGKDVELRCDPISGHTALYWYRQSLGQGLEFLIYFQGNSAPDKSGLPSDRFSAERTGGSVSTLTIQRTQQEDSAVYLCASSSGATEVDSPLHFGNGTRLTVT.

The CDR3, as DNA: TGTGCCAGCAGCTCCCGGGACAGGGCTGATAATGAGCAGTTCTTC. Translating it yields CASSSRDRADNEQFF. The V and J genes are TRBV9 and TRBJ2-1, with TRBD1 matching 9 bases. The ends lost 4 bases at V and 7 bases at J; junction bases unmatched: 9. Germline V gene sequence: CDR1 SGDLS, CDR2 YYNGEE. This CDR3 is 15 amino acids long.

The chain is built from TRBV4-2 and TRBJ2-7; a weak D match, TRBD2 (6 bases). V gave up 0 bases and J gave up 2 bases, with 8 bases separating them. Germline V gene data show CDR1 as LGHNA and CDR2 as YNFKEQ. This CDR3 is 14 amino acids long. CDR3 sequence reads: CASSQDERAYEQYF. CDR3 in DNA: TGTGCCAGCAGCCAAGACGAGCGGGCCTACGAGCAGTACTTC.

The chain couples TRBV9 to TRBJ2-5; the match to TRBD2 covers 11 bases. In germline, CDR1 is SGDLS, CDR2 YYNGEE. The ends lost 1 base at V and 3 bases at J; junction bases unmatched: 5. The CDR3 contains 16 residues. CDR3 sequence reads: CASSVLGSGGEETQYF. The DNA for the CDR3 is TGTGCCAGCAGCGTACTCGGTAGCGGGGGGGAAGAGACCCAGTACTTC.

The J gene is TRBJ1-2, the V gene TRBV6-2 or TRBV6-3; TRBD1 is a possible D gene (6 bases). The CDR3 has 15 amino acids. Germline V gene lookup returns CDR1 MNHEY and CDR2 SVGEGT. V lost 5 bases and J 2 bases, leaving 15 bases between the germline ends. CDR3 region: CASSTRTDLNYGYTF. The CDR3 DNA reads TGTGCCAGCAGTACCCGGACAGATCTAAACTATGGCTACACCTTC.

This clone was seen once. V usage is TRBV7-2 and J usage is TRBJ1-2; TRBD1 agrees at 7 bases. J lost 7 bases, V lost 6 bases, and 8 bases had no gene match. CDR1 and CDR2 (germline): SGHTA, FQGNSA. This CDR3 region has 13 residues. CDR3 nucleotide sequence: TGTGCCAGCAGTCGCGACAGGGCGAGTGGCTACACCTTC. Amino acid sequence: CASSRDRASGYTF.

The rearrangement joins TRBV9 to TRBJ1-4; D ambiguous. This CDR3 contains 15 residues. Trimming pared 4 bases from V and 3 bases from J, leaving 13 bases between. The V gene's germline CDR1 is SGDLS and CDR2 YYNGEE. The CDR3, as DNA: TGTGCCAGCAGCCGTAGAGGTTTGGCTAATGAAAAACTGTTTTTT. Its protein is CASSRRGLANEKLFF. Supplemented by reference TRBV9 and TRBJ1-4, the full variable domain reads DSGVTQTPKHLITATGQRVTLRCSPRSGDLSVYWYQQSLDQGLQFLIQYYNGEERAKGNILERFSAQQFPDLHSELNLSSLELGDSALYFCASSRRGLANEKLFFGSGTQLSVL.

The chain combines TRBV30 with TRBJ2-3; TRBD2 aligns across 10 bases. Germline V lookup: CDR1 GTSNPN, CDR2 SVGIG (reference sequence). The CDR3 totals 18 residues. The junction had 17 bases not matched to a gene; V was cut back by 3 bases and J by 5 bases. For the CDR3, the DNA is TGTGCCTGGAGATTAAACCTTCTAGCGGGGGCCTTTTTAGATACGCAGTATTTT. As protein: CAWRLNLLAGAFLDTQYF.

V gene TRBV4-2 combines with J gene TRBJ1-2; D not certain. V was clipped by 0 bases and J by 7 bases, with 9 bases between them. This CDR3 region has 13 residues. Germline CDR1 is LGHNA and CDR2 is YNFKEQ. The CDR3 is CASSQEGDGGYTF. DNA of the CDR3: TGTGCCAGCAGCCAAGAGGGCGACGGTGGCTACACCTTC.

This clone was counted between two and nine times. V is TRBV27 and J is TRBJ1-2; 12 positions agree with TRBD1. Germline V gene data show CDR1 as MNHEY and CDR2 as SMNVEV (reference sequence). The junction had 6 bases not matched to a gene; V was cut back by 5 bases and J by 8 bases. The CDR3 runs to 14 residues. Here the CDR3 DNA reads TGTGCCAGCAGTATTGGGACAGGGGGCTTCGGCTACACCTTC. As protein: CASSIGTGGFGYTF.

This chain uses TRBV5-4 with TRBJ2-1, with TRBD1 identical over 7 bases. Germline-derived CDR1 and CDR2 are SGHNT and YYREEE (reference sequence). V was pared by 6 bases and J by 9 bases, with 12 bases of the junction left unmatched. This CDR3 comprises 14 residues. The CDR3 is CASNPGDSRIEQFF. CDR3 DNA: TGTGCCAGCAACCCAGGGGACAGTCGGATTGAGCAGTTCTTC.

This clone was counted once. The DNA is omitted, as the CDR3 cannot be located on it reliably, and the CDR3 follows TCRdb's listing. The CDR3 region is CASSDPRRLRAVLRRYF. The rearrangement uses TRBV5-8 and TRBJ2-7; the table assigns TRBD2, which was not confirmed against the DNA. The CDR3 has 17 residues if both end residues are counted. Germline V lookup: CDR1 SGHTS, CDR2 YDEGEE.

Here the CDR3 DNA reads TGTGCCTGGAGTGTACTAGGGAACACCGGGGAGCTGTTTTTT. It encodes CAWSVLGNTGELFF. The chain uses TRBV30 and TRBJ2-2; a possible D gene is TRBD2 (5 bases). Trimming cost V 0 bases and J 1 base, with 6 bases left between them. CDR1 and CDR2 (germline): GTSNPN, SVGIG (reference sequence). This CDR3 has 14 amino acids.